The T cell receptor (beta chain) under discussion was sequenced for a study of blood T cell repertoires in COVID-19. Study-level background: In each case, the material was cDNA or gDNA derived from T cells, B-cell-depleted T cells, or PBMCs.

Using immunoSEQ multiplex PCR, the repertoire was profiled, and TCRdb retains in-frame clones only, with some absent. The sample lists roughly 360,000 clones, more than 75% occurring once. This TCR came from a woman aged 30 to 39 with acute COVID-19. Sequenced sample: PBMCs or T cells enriched from blood (not recorded which).

The CDR3 loop is CASSHGGISYEQYF. DNA for the CDR3: TGTGCCAGCAGCCATGGGGGCATTTCCTACGAGCAGTACTTC. This chain connects TRBV9 to TRBJ2-7; perhaps TRBD1 as D (6 bases). The CDR3 is made up of 14 amino acids. Germline values: CDR1 SGDLS, CDR2 YYNGEE. The germline V and J ends were trimmed by 4 bases and 1 base, with 12 bases remaining between them.